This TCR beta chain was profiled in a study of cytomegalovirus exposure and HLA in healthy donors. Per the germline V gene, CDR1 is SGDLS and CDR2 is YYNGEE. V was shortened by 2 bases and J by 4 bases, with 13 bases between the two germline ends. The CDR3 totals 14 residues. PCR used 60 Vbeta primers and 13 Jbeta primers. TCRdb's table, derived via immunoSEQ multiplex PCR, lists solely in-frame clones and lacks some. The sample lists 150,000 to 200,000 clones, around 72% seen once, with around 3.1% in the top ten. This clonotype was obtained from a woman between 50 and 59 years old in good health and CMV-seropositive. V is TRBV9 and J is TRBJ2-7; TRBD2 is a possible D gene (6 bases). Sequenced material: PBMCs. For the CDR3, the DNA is TGTGCCAGCAGCGTCCTCGGGAGTACGTACGAGCAGTACTTC. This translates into CASSVLGSTYEQYF.